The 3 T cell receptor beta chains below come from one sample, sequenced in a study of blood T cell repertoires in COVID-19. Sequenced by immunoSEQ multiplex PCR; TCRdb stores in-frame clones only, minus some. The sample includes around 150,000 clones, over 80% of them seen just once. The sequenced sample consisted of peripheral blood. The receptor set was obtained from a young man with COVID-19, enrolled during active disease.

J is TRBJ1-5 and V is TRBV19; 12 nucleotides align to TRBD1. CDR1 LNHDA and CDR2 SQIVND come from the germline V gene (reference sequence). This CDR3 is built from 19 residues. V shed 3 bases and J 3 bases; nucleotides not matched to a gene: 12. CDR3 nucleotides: TGTGCCAGTAGTATTGGGACAGGGGGCAGGGAAGTCTCCAATCAGCCCCAGCATTTT. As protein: CASSIGTGGREVSNQPQHF.

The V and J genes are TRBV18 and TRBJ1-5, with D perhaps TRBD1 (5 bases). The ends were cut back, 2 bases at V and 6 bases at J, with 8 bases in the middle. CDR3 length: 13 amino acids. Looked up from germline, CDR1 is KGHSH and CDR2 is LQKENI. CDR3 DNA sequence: TGTGCCAGCTCACCAGATAGGGGTCAGCCCCAGCATTTT. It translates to CASSPDRGQPQHF.

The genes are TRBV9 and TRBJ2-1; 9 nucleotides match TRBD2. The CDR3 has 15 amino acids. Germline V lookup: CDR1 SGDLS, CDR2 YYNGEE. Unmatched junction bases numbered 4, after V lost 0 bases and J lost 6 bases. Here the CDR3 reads CASSVGGTSSNEQFF. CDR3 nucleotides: TGTGCCAGCAGCGTAGGGGGGACTAGCAGCAATGAGCAGTTCTTC.